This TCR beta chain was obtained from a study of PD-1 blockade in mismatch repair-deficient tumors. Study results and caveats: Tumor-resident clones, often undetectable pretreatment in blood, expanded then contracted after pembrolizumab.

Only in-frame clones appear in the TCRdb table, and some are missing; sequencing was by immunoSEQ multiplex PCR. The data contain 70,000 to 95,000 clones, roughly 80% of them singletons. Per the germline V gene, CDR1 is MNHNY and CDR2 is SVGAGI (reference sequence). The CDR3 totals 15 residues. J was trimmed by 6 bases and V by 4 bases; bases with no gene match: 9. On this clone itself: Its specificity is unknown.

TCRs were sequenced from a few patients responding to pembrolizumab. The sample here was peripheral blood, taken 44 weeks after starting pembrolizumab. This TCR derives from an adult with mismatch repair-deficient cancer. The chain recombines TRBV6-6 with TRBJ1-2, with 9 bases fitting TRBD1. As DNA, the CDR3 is TGTGCCAGCAGTTTTCCGGACAGGGGATCCCATGGCTACACCTTC. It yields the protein CASSFPDRGSHGYTF.